The TCR beta chain under discussion was sequenced for a study of CD8 T cells in Susac syndrome. The RNA, roughly 0.5 to 1 ug, was put through reverse transcription using random hexamers. TCRdb recomputed calls from the immunoSEQ multiplex PCR reads with MiXCR, one row per CDR3 protein. The table lists about 190,000 distinct CDR3 sequences, about 95% of them singletons. This CDR3 region has 16 residues. V shed 4 bases, J shed 5 bases, and the junction held 10 bases outside the gene matches. Germline V CDR1 and CDR2: MNHEY, SMNVEV (reference sequence). V gene TRBV27 combines with J gene TRBJ2-5; 10 bases map to TRBD2. Specimen: CD8+ T cells from PBMCs. This sequence was found in a human donor with Susac syndrome. This chain's CDR3 is CASSYGSGRAGETQYF. DNA of the CDR3: TGTGCCAGCAGTTATGGAAGCGGGAGGGCCGGTGAGACCCAGTACTTC.